This entry features one TCR beta chain sequence. The data derive from a study of cytomegalovirus exposure and HLA in healthy donors. This PCR relied on a set of 60 Vbeta primers and 13 Jbeta primers. Generated by immunoSEQ multiplex PCR, the TCRdb table keeps only in-frame clones and is missing some. Altogether approximately 110,000 clones are present, around 80% being singletons, with the ten largest covering more than 3%. The origin of this receptor is a woman in her 40s in good health and CMV-seronegative. Sequencing was done on a sample of PBMCs.

DNA of the CDR3: TGTGCCAGCAGCTCCGGGACTAGCGGGAGAATCGCCGGGGAGCTGTTTTTT. Residues: CASSSGTSGRIAGELFF. The chain recombines TRBV7-8 with TRBJ2-2; 14 bases are shared with TRBD2. The CDR3 consists of 17 residues. After removal of 4 bases from V and 6 bases from J, the junction contained 7 bases not matched to a gene. Per the germline V gene, CDR1 is SGHVS and CDR2 is FQNEAQ.